These 23 T cell receptor beta chains share one sample of origin, sequenced in a study of blood T cell repertoires in COVID-19. Clones were read by immunoSEQ multiplex PCR, and TCRdb kept only the in-frame ones, dropping some. The table includes about 160,000 clones, 75% to 90% detected once. The sequenced sample was peripheral blood. These receptors all stem from a human donor with acute or convalescent COVID-19. The donor label of this sample is uncertain.

The DNA for the CDR3 is TGTGCCAGCTCCCCAGGGCAGCAGCAGTACTTC. Its protein product is CASSPGQQQYF. The rearrangement uses TRBV18 and TRBJ2-7, with a weak D call TRBD1 (5 bases). The CDR3 is 11 residues long. Trimming pared 6 bases from V and 8 bases from J, leaving 11 bases between. Germline CDR1 is KGHSH and CDR2 is LQKENI.

The genes are TRBV5-1 and TRBJ2-1; D might be TRBD1 (5 bases). This CDR3 region has 15 residues. The ends were cut back, 1 base at V and 0 bases at J, with 8 bases in the middle. Germline V lookup: CDR1 SGHRS, CDR2 YFSETQ. The CDR3 reads CASSLIGDSYNEQFF. Written as DNA, the CDR3 is TGCGCCAGCAGCTTGATAGGGGACTCCTACAATGAGCAGTTCTTC.

The gene calls are TRBV19 and TRBJ1-2; perhaps TRBD1 as D (6 bases). CDR3 length: 13 amino acids. V lost 5 bases, J lost 3 bases, and 10 bases lay in between. Per germline, CDR1 LNHDA and CDR2 SQIVND (reference sequence). CDR3: CASSRDRYYGYTF. DNA for the CDR3: TGTGCCAGTAGTCGAGACAGGTACTATGGCTACACCTTC.

The J gene is TRBJ1-2, the V gene TRBV7-2; 9 bases line up with TRBD1. This CDR3 region has 15 residues. Germline trimming cut 5 bases from V and 1 base from J; bases unmatched to any gene: 5. The germline CDR1 and CDR2 sequences are SGHTA and FQGNSA. DNA for the CDR3: TGTGCCAGCAGCGCCCGGGACAGGGATAACTATGGCTACACCTTC. Protein: CASSARDRDNYGYTF. Supplemented by reference TRBV7-2 and TRBJ1-2, the full variable domain reads GAGVSQSPSNKVTEKGKDVELRCDPISGHTALYWYRQSLGQGLEFLIYFQGNSAPDKSGLPSDRFSAERTGGSVSTLTIQRTQQEDSAVYLCASSARDRDNYGYTFGSGTRLTVV.

The table lists this clone with a few counts. V is TRBV3-1 (or the pseudogene TRBV3-2) and J is TRBJ1-2, with D hard to call. The CDR3 runs 14 residues. V shed 3 bases and J shed 7 bases, with 15 bases lying between them. Germline assignment: CDR1 LGHDT and CDR2 YNNKEL (reference sequence). The CDR3 protein is CASSQLLGNGGYTF. The CDR3 coding sequence is TGTGCCAGCAGCCAGTTACTAGGGAATGGTGGCTACACCTTC.

This chain joins TRBV18 and TRBJ1-5; D gene uncertain. The CDR3 covers 12 residues. CDR1 KGHSH and CDR2 LQKENI come from the germline V gene. V lost 0 bases to trimming and J lost 5 bases, with 2 bases between them. The CDR3 DNA reads as TGTGCCAGCTCACCACCCGATCAGCCCCAGCATTTT. As protein: CASSPPDQPQHF. Combining the CDR3 with reference TRBV18 and TRBJ1-5 gives the whole variable domain NAGVMQNPRHLVRRRGQEARLRCSPMKGHSHVYWYRQLPEEGLKFMVYLQKENIIDESGMPKERFSAEFPKEGPSILRIQQVVRGDSAAYFCASSPPDQPQHFGDGTRLSIL.

This chain links TRBV11-2 with TRBJ1-3, with D perhaps matching TRBD1 (6 bases). V was cut by 7 bases and J by 0 bases, with 13 bases left in between. The CDR3 is 15 amino acids. Per germline, CDR1 SGHAT and CDR2 FQNNGV. The CDR3 nucleotides read TGTGCCAGCACCCAACAGGGCCTCTCTGGAAACACCATATATTTT. Residues: CASTQQGLSGNTIYF. The variable domain in full, with the rest retrieved from reference TRBV11-2 and TRBJ1-3, is EAGVAQSPRYKIIEKRQSVAFWCNPISGHATLYWYQQILGQGPKLLIQFQNNGVVDDSQLPKDRFSAERLKGVDSTLKIQPAKLEDSAVYLCASTQQGLSGNTIYFGEGSWLTVV.

The gene calls are TRBV13 and TRBJ2-7; no clear D. V gave up 3 bases and J gave up 0 bases, with 12 bases separating them. The CDR3 spans 15 residues. The germline gives CDR1 PRHDT, CDR2 FYEKMQ (reference sequence). The CDR3 loop is CASSFVRGSSYEQYF. The CDR3 DNA follows: TGTGCCAGCAGCTTCGTAAGAGGTAGCTCCTACGAGCAGTACTTC.

The rearrangement uses TRBV10-3 and TRBJ1-1, with a possible D match to TRBD1 (6 bases). CDR3 length: 17 residues. The V and J ends lost 4 bases and 1 base respectively, with 19 bases between them. Germline assignment: CDR1 ENHRY and CDR2 SYGVKD. CDR3 sequence reads: CAISAQLVGAGNTEAFF. CDR3 nucleotides: TGTGCCATCAGTGCCCAACTGGTGGGGGCGGGGAACACTGAAGCTTTCTTT.

This chain connects TRBV2 to TRBJ2-1; 7 bases agree with TRBD1. This CDR3 comprises 14 residues. Germline lookup yields CDR1 SNHLY and CDR2 FYNNEI. Trimming removed 7 bases from V and 7 bases from J; junction bases left unmatched: 10. The CDR3, as DNA: TGTGCCAGCATCGGACAGGCAAGGGGGAATGAGCAGTTCTTC. Its translation is CASIGQARGNEQFF. Complete variable domain (other parts from reference TRBV2 and TRBJ2-1): EPEVTQTPSHQVTQMGQEVILRCVPISNHLYFYWYRQILGQKVEFLVSFYNNEISEKSEIFDDQFSVERPDGSNFTLKIRSTKLEDSAMYFCASIGQARGNEQFFGPGTRLTVL.

The chain carries TRBV3-1 (or the pseudogene TRBV3-2) and TRBJ1-2; D is unclear. V lost 1 base to trimming and J lost 4 bases, with 10 bases between them. The CDR3 covers 14 residues. Germline-derived CDR1 and CDR2 are LGHDT and YNNKEL (reference sequence). DNA of the CDR3: TGTGCCAGCAGCCAAGGTAATGAAGCCTATGGCTACACCTTC. This translates into CASSQGNEAYGYTF.

The chain couples TRBV6-6 to TRBJ2-1, with a tentative D call TRBD1 (8 bases). V was trimmed by 5 bases and J by 4 bases, leaving 15 bases between them. The CDR3 runs 15 residues. Germline V gene data show CDR1 as MNHNY and CDR2 as SVGAGI (reference sequence). CDR3 coding DNA: TGTGCCAGCAGTGGGGGGGACAGGAATTACAATGAGCAGTTCTTC. Translation: CASSGGDRNYNEQFF.

The chain combines TRBV5-1 with TRBJ2-3; 14 bases agree with TRBD2. V was pared by 4 bases and J by 1 base, with 8 bases of the junction left unmatched. The CDR3 sequence is 18 residues long. Germline V gives CDR1 SGHRS, CDR2 YFSETQ. CDR3 residues: CASSQGLAGGSGTDTQYF. CDR3 in DNA: TGCGCCAGCAGCCAAGGACTAGCGGGGGGCTCAGGCACAGATACGCAGTATTTT.

This clone was picked up one time. J is TRBJ2-1 and V is TRBV7-3; 7 nucleotides align to TRBD2. Germline lookup yields CDR1 SGHTA and CDR2 FQGTGA. The J segment lost 7 bases and the V segment lost 3 bases, leaving 6 bases of the junction unmatched. The CDR3 covers 14 residues. CDR3 sequence (DNA): TGTGCCAGCAGCTTCGGGGGGACGGTGAATGAGCAGTTCTTC. This sequence encodes CASSFGGTVNEQFF.

The CDR3 loop reads CAISVSQGWNEQYF. The DNA of the CDR3 is TGTGCCATCAGTGTCAGCCAGGGCTGGAACGAGCAGTACTTC. The J gene is TRBJ2-7, the V gene TRBV10-3; possibly TRBD1 for D (5 bases). The CDR3 is 14 residues long. V lost 4 bases, J lost 5 bases, and 15 bases lay in between. Germline CDR1 reads ENHRY; CDR2 reads SYGVKD.

The CDR3 region is CASSSSAGGQTEQFF. The CDR3 DNA sequence: TGTGCCAGCAGCTCCTCGGCGGGGGGCCAGACTGAGCAGTTCTTC. The chain links TRBV7-3 to TRBJ2-1, with TRBD2 matching over 8 bases. V was pared by 4 bases and J by 9 bases, with 11 bases of the junction left unmatched. The CDR3 extends over 15 amino acids. The germline V gene has CDR1 SGHTA and CDR2 FQGTGA.

The chain has TRBV7-9 and TRBJ2-7; maybe TRBD2 (5 bases). The V end was cut by 4 bases, the J end by 4 bases, with 14 bases between. From germline, CDR1 is SEHNR and CDR2 FQNEAQ (reference sequence). CDR3 length: 14 amino acids. The CDR3 DNA follows: TGTGCCAGCAGCTCCCCCCGGGGTGGGTACGAGCAGTACTTC. Its translation: CASSSPRGGYEQYF. The variable domain in full, with the rest retrieved from reference TRBV7-9 and TRBJ2-7, is DTGVSQNPRHKITKRGQNVTFRCDPISEHNRLYWYRQTLGQGPEFLTYFQNEAQLEKSRLLSDRFSAERPKGSFSTLEIQRTEQGDSAMYLCASSSPRGGYEQYFGPGTRLTVT.

The gene calls are TRBV12-3 or TRBV12-4 and TRBJ1-5; no reliable D call. The CDR3 runs 13 residues. The V end was cut by 1 base, the J end by 3 bases, with 4 bases between. In DNA form, the CDR3 reads TGTGCCAGCAGTTTAGTTAACAATCAGCCCCAGCATTTT. This translates into CASSLVNNQPQHF.

The chain employs TRBV5-1 and TRBJ2-5; 8 bases are shared with TRBD1. This CDR3 is built from 14 residues. The trim removed 4 bases at V and 1 base at J, leaving 3 bases unmatched. Germline V gene data show CDR1 as SGHRS and CDR2 as YFSETQ. The CDR3 DNA follows: TGCGCCAGCAGCGTACAGGGGGGCCAAGAGACCCAGTACTTC. Protein sequence: CASSVQGGQETQYF.

This clone was seen just once. The J gene is TRBJ1-2, the V gene TRBV28; the match to TRBD1 covers 8 bases. Germline V gives CDR1 MDHEN, CDR2 SYDVKM. This CDR3 is 14 amino acids long. The ends lost 7 bases at V and 0 bases at J; junction bases unmatched: 4. Written as DNA, the CDR3 is TGTGCCAGCACCTCAGGGGGCTCTAACTATGGCTACACCTTC. Its protein is CASTSGGSNYGYTF.

The chain links TRBV27 to TRBJ2-1; D possibly corresponds to TRBD1 (5 bases). The CDR3 spans 16 residues. Trimming pared 6 bases from V and 0 bases from J, leaving 15 bases between. The V gene's germline CDR1 is MNHEY and CDR2 SMNVEV (reference sequence). For the CDR3, the DNA is TGTGCCAGCAGACCGACAGCGCCCAGCTCCTACAATGAGCAGTTCTTC. It specifies CASRPTAPSSYNEQFF.

This chain joins TRBV7-3 and TRBJ2-3, with 8 bases matching TRBD2. The CDR3 loop spans 17 amino acids. Germline V gene lookup returns CDR1 SGHTA and CDR2 FQGTGA. The J segment lost 2 bases and the V segment lost 5 bases, leaving 12 bases of the junction unmatched. Written as DNA, the CDR3 is TGTGCCAGCAGCCCACGCGGCGGGGGGCCATTCACAGATACGCAGTATTTT. It codes for CASSPRGGGPFTDTQYF.

The chain combines TRBV30 with TRBJ1-2, with no clear D. Trimming took 2 bases from V and 8 from J, leaving 6 bases between them. The CDR3 consists of 10 residues. Looked up from germline, CDR1 is GTSNPN and CDR2 is SVGIG (reference sequence). The CDR3 here is CAWSHGGYTF. In nucleotides, the CDR3 is TGTGCCTGGAGTCACGGGGGCTACACCTTC.